Each of the 15 T cell receptor beta chains below was sequenced from the same sample in a study of OX40 agonist ivuxolimab in advanced cancers. Sequencing was performed with immunoSEQ multiplex PCR; in TCRdb, only in-frame clones are kept and a portion is missing. The sample lists about 38,000 clones, approximately 80% occurring once. The starting material was CD4+ or CD8+ T cells sorted from blood, obtained in a trial of the OX40 agonist ivuxolimab. These receptors were obtained from an adult with an advanced solid tumor such as melanoma, head and neck, liver or kidney cancer.

V usage is TRBV28 and J usage is TRBJ2-7, with D perhaps TRBD1 (5 bases). Germline loops: CDR1 MDHEN, CDR2 SYDVKM. The CDR3 extends over 13 amino acids. V was cut by 9 bases and J by 2 bases, with 14 bases left in between. CDR3 in DNA: TGTGCCAGTCAGGGCAGGGCGGCCTACGAGCAGTACTTC. This sequence encodes CASQGRAAYEQYF.

The gene calls are TRBV19 and TRBJ1-3; D is undetermined. The germline V and J ends were trimmed by 5 bases and 0 bases, with 14 bases remaining between them. Per germline, CDR1 LNHDA and CDR2 SQIVND (reference sequence). The CDR3 has 16 amino acids. CDR3 residues: CASSLYTASSGNTIYF. The CDR3 bases are TGTGCCAGTAGTCTGTACACCGCGTCCTCTGGAAACACCATATATTTT.

The V gene is TRBV19, the J gene TRBJ2-7; D is unresolved. CDR1 and CDR2 (germline): LNHDA, SQIVND (reference sequence). The V and J ends lost 3 bases and 0 bases respectively, with 12 bases between them. The CDR3 has 15 amino acids. CDR3 DNA sequence: TGTGCCAGTAGTATTGCGGTGATAAGCTCCTACGAGCAGTACTTC. It encodes CASSIAVISSYEQYF. The full variable domain, completed using reference TRBV19 and TRBJ2-7, is DGGITQSPKYLFRKEGQNVTLSCEQNLNHDAMYWYRQDPGQGLRLIYYSQIVNDFQKGDIAEGYSVSREKKESFPLTVTSAQKNPTAFYLCASSIAVISSYEQYFGPGTRLTVT.

This chain uses TRBV19 with TRBJ2-2; no clear D. Germline V gene lookup returns CDR1 LNHDA and CDR2 SQIVND (reference sequence). This CDR3 spans 13 amino acids. With 5 bases removed from V and 1 base from J, the gap between germline ends came to 5 bases. The CDR3 here is CASSPVNTGELFF. In nucleotides, the CDR3 is TGTGCCAGTAGTCCAGTGAACACCGGGGAGCTGTTTTTT.

This clone showed up just a few times. CDR3 DNA: TGTGCCAGCAGTCCAGGAGTTAACACTGAAGCTTTCTTT. Its protein product is CASSPGVNTEAFF. This sequence joins TRBV2 and TRBJ1-1; D gene ambiguous. This CDR3 spans 13 amino acids. V was trimmed by 5 bases and J by 2 bases, leaving 9 bases between them. Per germline, CDR1 SNHLY and CDR2 FYNNEI.

The gene calls are TRBV4-1 and TRBJ2-3; D ambiguous. Per germline, CDR1 MGHRA and CDR2 YSYEKL. The CDR3 runs 16 residues. V gave up 1 base and J gave up 0 bases, with 11 bases separating them. As DNA, the CDR3 is TGCGCCAGCAGCCAAGTTGCAAGCGCTAGCACAGATACGCAGTATTTT. As protein: CASSQVASASTDTQYF.

The chain combines TRBV6-1 with TRBJ1-3; 7 bases map to TRBD1. The CDR3 is made up of 15 amino acids. J was trimmed by 0 bases and V by 7 bases; bases with no gene match: 6. Looked up from germline, CDR1 is MNHNS and CDR2 is SASEGT. The CDR3 DNA follows: TGTGCCAGCAAGGGACAGCCGAGCTCTGGAAACACCATATATTTT. Its protein product is CASKGQPSSGNTIYF.

The V call is TRBV11-2, the J call TRBJ1-5; D remains ambiguous. The V gene lost 6 bases and the J gene lost 4 bases, with 13 bases spanning the gap. The CDR3 is 14 residues long. Germline V gene sequence: CDR1 SGHAT, CDR2 FQNNGV. This CDR3 reads CASSPLRGNQPQHF. In nucleotides, the CDR3 is TGTGCCAGCAGTCCACTTCGGGGAAATCAGCCCCAGCATTTT.

The rearrangement uses TRBV19 and TRBJ2-2; D remains ambiguous. Per germline, CDR1 LNHDA and CDR2 SQIVND (reference sequence). This CDR3 spans 14 amino acids. The V end lost 1 base, the J end lost 6 bases, and 9 bases lay between the germline ends. In nucleotides, the CDR3 is TGTGCCAGTAGTATAGCGGGTCCCCCCGGGGAGCTGTTTTTT. Its protein is CASSIAGPPGELFF.

This clone was counted a few times. This chain links TRBV7-8 with TRBJ2-1; perhaps TRBD1 as D (5 bases). The CDR3 is made up of 16 amino acids. The germline V gene encodes CDR1 SGHVS and CDR2 FQNEAQ. V lost 0 bases and J lost 0, with 9 bases in between. The CDR3, as DNA: TGTGCCAGCAGCTTAGCTGGGGCTACCTCCTACAATGAGCAGTTCTTC. Translated, it gives CASSLAGATSYNEQFF.

This clone was found once. The chain uses TRBV9 and TRBJ2-7, with 8 positions matching TRBD2. The CDR3 consists of 12 residues. Germline V gives CDR1 SGDLS, CDR2 YYNGEE. V trimming: 3 bases; J trimming: 6 bases; junction bases outside the gene matches: 2. CDR3 bases: TGTGCCAGCAGCGCCGGGACTAGCGAGCAGTACTTC. Translation: CASSAGTSEQYF.

This rearrangement joins TRBV10-3 to TRBJ2-5; 7 nucleotides match TRBD1. CDR3 length: 13 residues. Germline V gene lookup returns CDR1 ENHRY and CDR2 SYGVKD. After removal of 3 bases from V and 5 bases from J, the junction contained 3 bases not matched to a gene. This CDR3 is CAISEGTVETQYF. The CDR3 DNA reads as TGTGCCATCAGTGAAGGGACAGTGGAGACCCAGTACTTC.

This rearrangement joins TRBV5-1 to TRBJ2-7; 8 positions agree with TRBD1. This CDR3 contains 13 residues. CDR1 and CDR2 (germline): SGHRS, YFSETQ. Trimming cost V 4 bases and J 3 bases; bases outside gene matches: 3. The CDR3 spells CASSPTGGYEQYF. The CDR3, as DNA: TGCGCCAGCAGCCCCACAGGGGGCTACGAGCAGTACTTC.

The chain recombines TRBV19 with TRBJ2-7; TRBD1 aligns across 8 bases. V was clipped by 5 bases and J by 2 bases; unmatched bases: 5. Germline CDR1 LNHDA, CDR2 SQIVND (reference sequence). The CDR3 spans 14 residues. This chain's CDR3 is CASSPDRAPYEQYF. CDR3 bases: TGTGCCAGTAGTCCGGACAGGGCACCCTACGAGCAGTACTTC.

The J gene is TRBJ2-5, the V gene TRBV20-1; D may be TRBD2 (5 bases). The J call is doubtful: the DNA matches TRBJ2-7 better. The germline gives CDR1 DFQATT, CDR2 SNEGSKA (reference sequence). The CDR3 contains 11 residues. The CDR3 coding sequence is TGCAGTGCCCGGACTTCCGCCGAGCAGTACTTC. Encoded protein: CSARTSAEQYF.